This is a list of T cell receptor beta chains from one sample in a study of post-analysis software for immune sequencing data. TCRdb processed the PCR reads anew with MiXCR; each CDR3 protein has one entry. The table shows roughly 650,000 distinct CDR3 sequences, with 59% occurring only once. What was sequenced was blood. The receptors derive from a girl aged 2-10 years with multiple sclerosis. CDR3s leave out the opening cysteine and the closing phenylalanine or tryptophan. Fields, in order: V gene, CDR3 protein.

TRBV4-1,ASSQLGTIQETQY
TRBV5-1,ASRGLAGGVGEQY
TRBV5-6,ASSWGTELGLLRTQY
TRBV9,ASSAYGGAYYEQY
TRBV12-3/TRBV12-4,ASSFTQGAYNEQF
TRBV15,ATSTRGEGTDTQY
TRBV5-1,ASSLSRSGYT
TRBV6-6,ASSGQRSYEQY
TRBV5-1,ASSTPASSSGANVLT
TRBV12-3/TRBV12-4,ASSPGRNPTYTGELF
TRBV11-2,ASSFPLREGSYEQY
TRBV5-1,ASSWGTGDKSNYGYT
TRBV5-1,ASSGEKRHSPLH
TRBV12-3/TRBV12-4,ASSLSSPNYGYT
TRBV10-2,ASRQDREQY
TRBV3-1,ASSQGGRVIYGYT
TRBV29-1,SVGLNGMKDTQY
TRBV6-5,ASGLLAGGGYNEQF
TRBV7-2,ASTNSRDRLQEAQY
TRBV5-1,ASSRYYNEQF
TRBV12-3/TRBV12-4,ASSFGARSGGNYGYT
TRBV5-6,ASSSGTGRNEQF
TRBV20-1,SASGVGLTEAF
TRBV2,ASSDWTGGNYGYT
TRBV6-5,ASSYSRGTNYGYT
TRBV4-1,ASSQGGGQGLGNEQF
TRBV3-1,ASSQGLEVHEQY
TRBV5-5,ASRLGQGRHNEQF
TRBV7-3,ASSLIDSTDTQY
TRBV7-8,ASSLWGDLGGYT
TRBV7-6,ASAVSGANVLT
TRBV20-1,SAENPPKDEQF
TRBV20-1,SAGTSGASYEQY
TRBV18,ASSPENQPQH
TRBV7-2,ASSLGGPANQPQH
TRBV27,ASSFPRGRELYNEQF
TRBV20-1,SARDLDGQETQY
TRBV10-3,AISEYPRTGGVRQY
TRBV29-1,SVEQGANTEAF
TRBV7-9,ASSLPTVAGGSPYEQY
TRBV2,ASSEKRGGRETQY
TRBV6-5,ASSRVRGNTEAF
TRBV10-3,AIRSGELDEKLF
TRBV5-1,ASSTERQSSYNEQF
TRBV4-1,ASSQEPGGWTEAF
TRBV5-6,ASSSDKEGETQY